Below, one T cell receptor (beta chain) is given with its context. What this receptor recognizes is not known. Within one base of it there is no much larger clone, and no base qualities were kept. CDR1 SGHRS and CDR2 YFSETQ are derived from the germline V gene. Trimming removed 5 bases from V and 7 bases from J, leaving 16 bases between the germline ends. Its CDR3 holds 13 amino acids, cysteine through phenylalanine. Only the CDR3 DNA is retained, 39 bases long and in frame from the first base. Specimens were post-treatment primary, local recurrence and metastasis tumors from poor-prognosis patients. Frozen resected lung metastases of osteosarcoma were used as metastasis specimens. This record comes from a study of the immune and genomic landscape of osteosarcoma (dated by TCRdb to between 2020 and 2021). As for the study more broadly: The overall cohort was composed of around 48 pediatric and adult patients with high-grade osteosarcoma, and a median age at diagnosis of approximately 25 years (range roughly 5-85) was recorded. Patients in the overall cohort were roughly 60% male, and roughly 80% presented with localized disease at diagnosis. Each of a few patients provided a couple of samples from the same tumor site. An explanation for the limited clinical activity of immune checkpoint inhibitors in osteosarcoma was sought in the study. To characterize the osteosarcoma immunogenomic landscape, TCR sequencing results were integrated with transcriptome, protein array and immunostaining data. To define immunogenic potential, the study profiled osteosarcoma specimens using whole genome, RNA and T-cell receptor sequencing, along with immunohistochemistry and reverse phase protein arrays. Poor-risk disease was overrepresented in the cohort, as 73% of patients had an unfavorable pathologic response to standard therapy and more than 65% had died.

Results the study describes overall, beyond this receptor: About five cases had a single hyperexpanded clone dominating the repertoire, and all had fewer than 100 T-cell clonotypes. The clonality benchmarks were taken from external normal skin and healthy peripheral blood data instead of from matched normal tissue. Sample size was not determined by any statistical method, because osteosarcoma is rare and every possible sample was collected. Overall, productive TCR clonality was low, with a mean of 0.09 and a maximum of 0.3, which suggests limited clonal expansion of T cells. Alongside the frozen tumor specimens, matched blood was collected from only two patients. TCR productive clonality was greater in the immune-hot C3 cluster than in the cold C1 cluster, although TCR productive clonality remained low overall.

TCR beta chain CDR3 regions were immunosequenced using the ImmunoSEQ Assay (Adaptive Biotechnologies). The original methods were these. The ImmunoSEQ Analyzer platform was used to export TCRB rearrangements, read counts, read proportions and gene usage. T-cell clonality was calculated from productive rearrangements as 1 minus Pielou's evenness. Clonal space homeostasis binned clonotypes as rare, small, medium, large or hyperexpanded (0.01 to 1 of the repertoire). TCR productive clonality was compared across immune clusters C1, C2 and C3 using the Wilcoxon rank sum test. TCRdb obtained this table from immuneACCESS and retained in-frame rearrangements with V and J assigned. These tables miss some clones; where compared with another copy, unresolved V genes account for less than half of the shortfall, and the remainder is unexplained. That table gives V, J and clone size, and the DNA gave D and trimming. In all, the sample holds 450 to 600 clones, and roughly 79% of those were seen once. 45% to 60% of the sample rests with the top ten.

This clonotype was obtained from a woman aged 18-29 years with osteosarcoma. The age is the age at diagnosis. The V and J genes are TRBV5-1 and TRBJ2-7, with no reliable assignment of the D segment. The source material was metastatic tumor tissue from the chest wall. The cell subset or site label here, explained by the study, means: lung metastasis of osteosarcoma. The CDR3 region reads CASSLEWAWEQYF. Here is the DNA: TGCGCCAGCAGTCTCGAGTGGGCGTGGGAGCAGTACTTC.